The 2 T cell receptor beta chains reported below all come from one sample, sequenced in a study of OX40 agonist ivuxolimab in advanced cancers. Clones were sequenced by immunoSEQ multiplex PCR, and TCRdb holds only the in-frame ones, with some missing. The sample includes 35,000 to 45,000 clones, approximately 90% seen only once; the top ten take approximately 14%. Sequenced here: CD4+ or CD8+ T cells sorted from blood, sampled in a trial of the OX40 agonist ivuxolimab. These receptors were obtained from an adult with an advanced solid tumor such as melanoma, head and neck, liver or kidney cancer.

This clone appeared a single time. The chain couples TRBV5-6 to TRBJ1-2; D unclear. The V gene lost 4 bases and the J gene lost 7 bases, with 17 bases spanning the gap. This CDR3 is 14 amino acids long. Germline loops: CDR1 SGHDT, CDR2 YYEEEE. This chain's CDR3 is CASSPLGFRVGYTF. The CDR3 DNA sequence: TGTGCCAGCAGCCCGTTAGGTTTTCGGGTTGGCTACACCTTC.

The chain recombines TRBV25-1 with TRBJ2-2; TRBD2 agrees at 14 bases. CDR3 length: 17 amino acids. The V segment lost 3 bases and the J segment 6 bases; nucleotides outside the gene matches: 6. Germline CDR1 is MGHDK and CDR2 is SYGVNS. The CDR3 loop reads CASSDLGLAGDAGELFF. The CDR3 bases are TGTGCCAGCAGTGATTTGGGACTAGCGGGAGACGCCGGGGAGCTGTTTTTT.